The next 11 T cell receptor beta chains were all read from a single sample in a study of molecular identifiers for immune sequencing clone quantification. One entry per CDR3 protein results from TCRdb running MiXCR on the PCR reads. Among some 320,000 distinct CDR3 sequences listed, about 22% were seen once. Sequenced: naive CD8+ T cells from blood, with Jurkat cell RNA spiked in. Sample subset: FACS-sorted CD8+CD4-CCR7+CD45RA+ naive T cells. The receptors originated from a human donor in good health. Some libraries in this study had Jurkat cell RNA spiked in.

The chain employs TRBV12-3 or TRBV12-4 and TRBJ2-1; D ambiguous. The CDR3 loop spans 13 amino acids. The V and J ends lost 1 base and 9 bases respectively, with 10 bases between them. For the CDR3, the DNA is TGTGCCAGCAGTTTAGGGGAAAACAGTGAGCAGTTCTTC. Residues: CASSLGENSEQFF.

This clonotype was detected many times. The genes are TRBV4-3 and TRBJ2-1, with unresolved D. The CDR3 has 15 residues. V lost 2 bases and J 0 bases, leaving 8 bases between the germline ends. Germline V gives CDR1 LGHNA, CDR2 YSLEER. The CDR3 nucleotides are TGCGCCAGCAGCCAAAGCAGACTCTCCTACAATGAGCAGTTCTTC. Its translation: CASSQSRLSYNEQFF.

About this clonotype itself: This may arise from a read error, as a much more abundant clone is one base away. Here the CDR3 omits its conserved ending phenylalanine or tryptophan, so a read error is the likely source. The V and J genes are TRBV7-9 and TRBJ2-3, with 9 positions matching TRBD1. This CDR3 is built from 15 residues. Trimming took 2 bases from V and 4 from J; bases not matched to a gene: 4. Germline V lookup: CDR1 SEHNR, CDR2 FQNEAQ (reference sequence). The CDR3 DNA is TGTGCCAGCAGCTTAACTACAGGGGGCGCAGATACGCAGTATCTT. It specifies CASSLTTGGADTQYL.

There are a few counts of this clonotype. The chain recombines TRBV6-2 or TRBV6-3 with TRBJ2-3; D is perhaps TRBD1 (7 bases). V lost 0 bases and J lost 6, with 16 bases in between. The length of the CDR3 is 16 residues. Germline V lookup: CDR1 MNHEY, CDR2 SVGEGT. The CDR3 nucleotides read TGTGCCAGCAGTTACTCCCAGGGGGGCCTGACGGATACGCAGTATTTT. Protein product: CASSYSQGGLTDTQYF.

In this sample, this clonotype turned up many times. The junction and the germline gene differ at one end; a read error may be behind it. This chain uses TRBV12-3 or TRBV12-4 with TRBJ2-3; no clear D. The CDR3 loop spans 12 amino acids. In DNA, the CDR3 is TGTGCCAGCACCTCTGGGTCGCCACCCGAAAATTTT. It yields the protein CASTSGSPPENF.

This clonotype appeared many times. J is TRBJ2-5 and V is TRBV7-3; 7 bases align to TRBD1. Germline trimming cut 5 bases from V and 5 bases from J; bases unmatched to any gene: 11. The CDR3 consists of 15 residues. Looked up from germline, CDR1 is SGHTA and CDR2 is FQGTGA. The CDR3 DNA follows: TGTGCCAGCAGCCCCCAGGACAGGTTTGGGGAGACCCAGTACTTC. Translation: CASSPQDRFGETQYF.

A note on this clonotype: This may be a read error, as it is one base from a much larger clone. V is TRBV4-3 and J is TRBJ1-4; D uncertain. V was clipped by 0 bases and J by 10 bases, with 18 bases between them. CDR3 length equals 16 residues. Germline assignment: CDR1 LGHNA and CDR2 YSLEER. The CDR3 region has the DNA TGCGCCAGCAGCCAAGATATGCGGTTGGCGGAGGTAAAACTGTTTTTT. It yields the protein CASSQDMRLAEVKLFF.

This clonotype was found many times. The rearrangement joins TRBV20-1 to TRBJ2-3; D is unresolved. The ends were cut back, 4 bases at V and 5 bases at J, with 10 bases in the middle. The CDR3 spans 12 residues. Per germline, CDR1 DFQATT and CDR2 SNEGSKA (reference sequence). The CDR3 DNA sequence: TGCAGTGCTAACGATGTCGGAGATACGCAGTATTTT. Amino acids: CSANDVGDTQYF.

This clonotype has a count of ten or more. The chain uses TRBV19 and TRBJ2-1; D might be TRBD2 (5 bases). The CDR3 totals 14 residues. CDR1 is LNHDA and CDR2 is SQIVND in the germline V gene (reference sequence). Trimming removed 6 bases at V and 0 bases at J, with 9 bases between. CDR3 sequence: CASREESSYNEQFF. The CDR3 nucleotides are TGTGCCAGTAGGGAGGAAAGCTCCTACAATGAGCAGTTCTTC.

On this clonotype itself: Given a much more abundant clone one base away, this may be a read error. V usage is TRBV7-9 and J usage is TRBJ1-1; D might be TRBD1 (6 bases). Germline V lookup: CDR1 SEHNR, CDR2 FQNEAQ (reference sequence). This CDR3 has 14 residues. The CDR3 coding sequence is TGTGCCAGCAGCTCCCTGGACGGGGGCACTGAATCTTTCTTT. This sequence encodes CASSSLDGGTESFF.

At least ten counts were recorded for this clonotype. The chain has TRBV28 and TRBJ2-2; TRBD1 aligns across 8 bases. This CDR3 contains 17 residues. V gave up 7 bases and J gave up 4 bases; unmatched junction bases: 14. CDR1 is MDHEN and CDR2 is SYDVKM in the germline V gene. CDR3 in DNA: TGTGCCAGCACCTCTCCACGACAGGGGATGCGCACCGGGGAGCTGTTTTTT. Translating it yields CASTSPRQGMRTGELFF.